Below are 16 T cell receptor beta chains sequenced from a single sample in a study of radiation and T cells in renal cell carcinoma. TCRdb's table, derived via immunoSEQ multiplex PCR, lists solely in-frame clones and lacks some. The sample has about 130,000 clones; about four fifths are singletons. Time point specified: blood 2 weeks post-SBRT. Treatment noted: 15 Gy SBRT to primary tumor, nephrectomy 4 weeks later. This specimen consisted of blood, obtained from a patient whose treatment included radiotherapy and nephrectomy. The origin of the receptors is a man aged 50 or older with renal cell carcinoma.

The chain couples TRBV5-5 to TRBJ2-1; TRBD2 aligns across 12 bases. Per the germline V gene, CDR1 is SGHKS and CDR2 is YYEKEE (reference sequence). The length of the CDR3 is 15 residues. V was pared by 1 base and J by 7 bases, with 3 bases of the junction left unmatched. Here the CDR3 reads CASSLSSGRANEQFF. The CDR3, as DNA: TGTGCCAGCAGCTTGTCTAGCGGGAGGGCTAATGAGCAGTTCTTC. Variable domain in full (rest from reference TRBV5-5 and TRBJ2-1): DAGVTQSPTHLIKTRGQQVTLRCSPISGHKSVSWYQQVLGQGPQFIFQYYEKEERGRGNFPDRFSARQFPNYSSELNVNALLLGDSALYLCASSLSSGRANEQFFGPGTRLTVL.

In regard to this clone: Distinct nucleotide sequences in the sample also encode this CDR3. The V call is TRBV5-1, the J call TRBJ1-2; 9 nucleotides align to TRBD1. The germline CDR1 and CDR2 sequences are SGHRS and YFSETQ. This CDR3 comprises 15 residues. The trim removed 4 bases at V and 5 bases at J, leaving 9 bases unmatched. CDR3: CASSQQGALGYGYTF. The CDR3 region has the DNA TGCGCCAGCAGCCAACAGGGGGCTCTAGGGTATGGCTACACCTTC.

The chain is built from TRBV19 and TRBJ2-5; TRBD1 matches at 9 bases. This CDR3 contains 15 residues. Germline V gene sequence: CDR1 LNHDA, CDR2 SQIVND (reference sequence). V lost 6 bases and J lost 2; bases outside the gene matches: 7. In nucleotides, the CDR3 is TGTGCCAGTAGCCTTTGGACAGGGGCGCAAGAGACCCAGTACTTC. Translation: CASSLWTGAQETQYF.

This chain links TRBV7-9 with TRBJ2-6; a possible D gene is TRBD1 (5 bases). CDR3 length: 17 amino acids. Germline assignment: CDR1 SEHNR and CDR2 FQNEAQ (reference sequence). The V end lost 4 bases, the J end lost 0 bases, and 13 bases lay between the germline ends. The CDR3: CASSWQGFSSGANVLTF. CDR3 DNA sequence: TGTGCCAGCAGCTGGCAGGGTTTTAGCTCTGGGGCCAACGTCCTGACTTTC.

The chain has TRBV6-4 and TRBJ2-1; 12 bases are shared with TRBD2. V lost 5 bases and J lost 4; bases outside the gene matches: 3. Germline loops: CDR1 MRHNA, CDR2 SNTAGT. The CDR3 totals 15 residues. CDR3 in DNA: TGTGCCAGCAGTCCGACTAGCGGGAGTTACAATGAGCAGTTCTTC. It is translated as CASSPTSGSYNEQFF.

V is TRBV19 and J is TRBJ1-2; 8 positions match TRBD1. The CDR3 runs to 14 residues. The junction had 16 bases not matched to a gene; V was cut back by 10 bases and J by 9 bases. Germline values: CDR1 LNHDA, CDR2 SQIVND (reference sequence). CDR3 DNA sequence: TGTGCCACCGACGTGACAGGGGATACTCAGAGCTACACCTTC. As protein: CATDVTGDTQSYTF.

This clone appeared many times. The chain carries TRBV29-1 and TRBJ2-2; 7 bases map to TRBD1. There are 14 residues in the CDR3. The junction had 6 bases not matched to a gene; V was cut back by 7 bases and J by 1 base. CDR1 is SQVTM and CDR2 is ANQGSEA in the germline V gene. The CDR3 sequence is CSAEGQMNTGELFF. CDR3 in DNA: TGCAGCGCCGAGGGACAGATGAACACCGGGGAGCTGTTTTTT.

Comment on this clone: A junction boundary mismatches the germline segment, possibly from a read error. The V gene is TRBV5-6, the J gene TRBJ1-1, with D hard to call. Per germline, CDR1 SGHDT and CDR2 YYEEEE. CDR3 length equals 11 residues. As DNA, the CDR3 is TGTGCCAGCGGCTTGAACGTTGAAGCTTTCTTT. It yields the protein CASGLNVEAFF. The whole variable domain, filled in from reference TRBV5-6 and TRBJ1-1, reads DAGVTQSPTHLIKTRGQQVTLRCSPKSGHDTVSWYQQALGQGPQFIFQYYEEEERQRGNFPDRFSGHQFPNYSSELNVNALLLGDSALYLCASGLNVEAFFGQGTRLTVV.

The CDR3 spells CASGRDIMNTGELFF. The DNA for the CDR3 is TGCGCCAGCGGCCGGGACATCATGAACACCGGGGAGCTGTTTTTT. This chain connects TRBV5-1 to TRBJ2-2; D might be TRBD1 (6 bases). Per the germline V gene, CDR1 is SGHRS and CDR2 is YFSETQ. The germline V and J ends were trimmed by 7 bases and 1 base, with 14 bases remaining between them. The CDR3 has 15 amino acids.

The chain joins TRBV2 to TRBJ2-2; possible D gene TRBD2, 6 bases. The CDR3 has 15 residues. The V and J ends lost 7 bases and 7 bases respectively, with 19 bases between them. Germline V gene data show CDR1 as SNHLY and CDR2 as FYNNEI. DNA of the CDR3: TGTGCCAGCACACTAGCCCGGGATGGGATCGGGGAGCTGTTTTTT. Translating it yields CASTLARDGIGELFF. Full variable domain (rest looked up from reference TRBV2 and TRBJ2-2): EPEVTQTPSHQVTQMGQEVILRCVPISNHLYFYWYRQILGQKVEFLVSFYNNEISEKSEIFDDQFSVERPDGSNFTLKIRSTKLEDSAMYFCASTLARDGIGELFFGEGSRLTVL.

The chain recombines TRBV2 with TRBJ2-2; D possibly corresponds to TRBD2 (6 bases). Germline values: CDR1 SNHLY, CDR2 FYNNEI. V was shortened by 10 bases and J by 2 bases, with 14 bases between the two germline ends. There are 14 residues in the CDR3. The CDR3 sequence is CATRRADNTGELFF. The CDR3 DNA reads as TGTGCCACTAGGAGGGCAGACAACACCGGGGAGCTGTTTTTT.

The rearrangement joins TRBV28 to TRBJ2-7, with unresolved D. Germline CDR1 is MDHEN and CDR2 is SYDVKM. The CDR3 contains 14 residues. V was pared by 0 bases and J by 0 bases, with 6 bases between. CDR3 bases: TGTGCCAGCAGTTTATGGCAGAACTCCTACGAGCAGTACTTC. Its protein product is CASSLWQNSYEQYF.

In this sample, this clone turned up a few times. The genes are TRBV4-2 and TRBJ1-4; D call uncertain. This CDR3 is built from 15 residues. From germline, CDR1 is LGHNA and CDR2 YNFKEQ. V lost 0 bases to trimming and J lost 7 bases, with 12 bases between them. In DNA form, the CDR3 reads TGTGCCAGCAGCCAAGATCGTCGAAATTCTGAAAAACTGTTTTTT. It codes for CASSQDRRNSEKLFF.

The chain carries TRBV29-1 and TRBJ2-1; D possibly corresponds to TRBD2 (5 bases). Germline V gene lookup returns CDR1 SQVTM and CDR2 ANQGSEA. V lost 3 bases and J 10 bases, leaving 16 bases between the germline ends. There are 13 residues in the CDR3. CDR3 sequence (DNA): TGCAGCGTTGATTCCGGGGTATCCGACGAGCAGTTCTTC. It yields the protein CSVDSGVSDEQFF.

The chain employs TRBV7-8 and TRBJ1-3, with 9 positions matching TRBD1. Germline CDR1 reads SGHVS; CDR2 reads FQNEAQ. Germline trimming cut 4 bases from V and 2 bases from J; bases unmatched to any gene: 3. The CDR3 runs 15 residues. Written as DNA, the CDR3 is TGTGCCAGCAGCTCCCGGACAGGGGCTGGAAACACCATATATTTT. Amino acid sequence: CASSSRTGAGNTIYF.

This chain links TRBV6-6 with TRBJ1-6; 11 positions match TRBD1. Germline-derived CDR1 and CDR2 are MNHNY and SVGAGI (reference sequence). The trim removed 0 bases at V and 8 bases at J, leaving 3 bases unmatched. This CDR3 is built from 16 residues. The CDR3 DNA sequence: TGTGCCAGCAGTTACTCTGGACAGGGGGCCGATTCACCCCTCCACTTT. It codes for CASSYSGQGADSPLHF.